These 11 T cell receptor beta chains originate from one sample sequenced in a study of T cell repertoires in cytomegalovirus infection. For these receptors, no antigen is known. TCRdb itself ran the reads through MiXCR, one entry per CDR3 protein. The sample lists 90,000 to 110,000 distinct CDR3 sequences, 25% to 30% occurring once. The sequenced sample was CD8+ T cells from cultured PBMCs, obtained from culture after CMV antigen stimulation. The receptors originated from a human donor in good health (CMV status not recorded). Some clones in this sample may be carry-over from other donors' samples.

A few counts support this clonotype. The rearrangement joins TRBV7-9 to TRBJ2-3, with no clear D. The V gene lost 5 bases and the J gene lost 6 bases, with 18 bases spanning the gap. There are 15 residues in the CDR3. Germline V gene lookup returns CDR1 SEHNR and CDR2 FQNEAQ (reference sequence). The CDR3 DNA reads TGTGCCAGCAGCAGCCCGAACATGGCTTTGGATACGCAGTATTTT. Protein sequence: CASSSPNMALDTQYF. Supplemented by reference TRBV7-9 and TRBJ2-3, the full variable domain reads DTGVSQNPRHKITKRGQNVTFRCDPISEHNRLYWYRQTLGQGPEFLTYFQNEAQLEKSRLLSDRFSAERPKGSFSTLEIQRTEQGDSAMYLCASSSPNMALDTQYFGPGTRLTVL.

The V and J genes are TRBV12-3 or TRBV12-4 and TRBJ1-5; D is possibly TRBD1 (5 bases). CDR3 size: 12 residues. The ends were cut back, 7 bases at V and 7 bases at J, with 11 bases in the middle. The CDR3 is CASTIWGQPQHF. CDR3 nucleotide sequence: TGTGCCAGCACCATTTGGGGGCAGCCCCAGCATTTT.

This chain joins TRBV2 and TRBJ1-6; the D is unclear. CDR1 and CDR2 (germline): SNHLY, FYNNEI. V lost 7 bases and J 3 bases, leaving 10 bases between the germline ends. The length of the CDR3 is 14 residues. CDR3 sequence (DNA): TGTGCCAGCACTAGGAACGGCTATAATTCACCCCTCCACTTT. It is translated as CASTRNGYNSPLHF. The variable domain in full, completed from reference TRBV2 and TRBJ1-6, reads EPEVTQTPSHQVTQMGQEVILRCVPISNHLYFYWYRQILGQKVEFLVSFYNNEISEKSEIFDDQFSVERPDGSNFTLKIRSTKLEDSAMYFCASTRNGYNSPLHFGNGTRLTVT.

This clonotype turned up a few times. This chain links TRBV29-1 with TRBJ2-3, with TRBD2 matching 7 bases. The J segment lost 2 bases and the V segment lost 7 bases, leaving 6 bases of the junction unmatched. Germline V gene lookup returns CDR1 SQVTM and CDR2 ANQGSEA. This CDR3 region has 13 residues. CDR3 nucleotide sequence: TGCAGCGGGAGCGGGGCAGACACAGATACGCAGTATTTT. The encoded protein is CSGSGADTDTQYF.

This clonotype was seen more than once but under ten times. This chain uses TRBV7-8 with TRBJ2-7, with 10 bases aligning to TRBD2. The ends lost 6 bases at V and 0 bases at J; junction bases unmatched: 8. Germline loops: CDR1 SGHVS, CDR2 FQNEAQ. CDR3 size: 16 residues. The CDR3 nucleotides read TGTGCCAGCAGTTTCGAGAGCGGGGGGGTCTCCTACGAGCAGTACTTC. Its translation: CASSFESGGVSYEQYF.

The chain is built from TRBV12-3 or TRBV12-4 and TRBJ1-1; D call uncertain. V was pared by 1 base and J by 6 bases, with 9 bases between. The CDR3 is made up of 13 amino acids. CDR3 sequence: CASSLVHKAEAFF. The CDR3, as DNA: TGTGCCAGCAGTTTAGTCCACAAGGCTGAAGCTTTCTTT.

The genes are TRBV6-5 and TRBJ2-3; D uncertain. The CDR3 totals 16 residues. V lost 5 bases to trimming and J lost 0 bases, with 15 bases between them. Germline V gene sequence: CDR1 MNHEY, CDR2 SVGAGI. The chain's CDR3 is CASSARRLPSTDTQYF. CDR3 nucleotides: TGTGCCAGCAGTGCCAGACGGCTACCTAGCACAGATACGCAGTATTTT.

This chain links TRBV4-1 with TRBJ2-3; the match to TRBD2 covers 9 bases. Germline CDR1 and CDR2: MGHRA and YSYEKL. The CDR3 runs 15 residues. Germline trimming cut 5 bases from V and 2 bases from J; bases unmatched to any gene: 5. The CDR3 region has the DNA TGCGCCAGCAGCTCTCGGACTAGCGACACAGATACGCAGTATTTT. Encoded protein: CASSSRTSDTDTQYF.

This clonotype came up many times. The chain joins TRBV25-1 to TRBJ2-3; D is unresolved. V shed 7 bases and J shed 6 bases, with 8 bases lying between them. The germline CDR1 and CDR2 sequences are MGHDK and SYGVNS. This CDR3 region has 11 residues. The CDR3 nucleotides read TGTGCCAGCACCCACGGGGATACGCAGTATTTT. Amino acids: CASTHGDTQYF.

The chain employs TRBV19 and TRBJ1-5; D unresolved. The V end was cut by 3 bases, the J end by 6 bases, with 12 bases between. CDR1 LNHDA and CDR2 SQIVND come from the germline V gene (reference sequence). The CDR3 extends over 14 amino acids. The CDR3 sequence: CASSMMTDTQPQHF. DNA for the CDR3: TGTGCCAGTAGTATGATGACTGATACTCAGCCCCAGCATTTT.

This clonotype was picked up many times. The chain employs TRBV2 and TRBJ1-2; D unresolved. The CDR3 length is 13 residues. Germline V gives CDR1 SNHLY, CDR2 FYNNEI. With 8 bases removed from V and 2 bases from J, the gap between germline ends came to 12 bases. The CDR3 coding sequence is TGTGCCAGCCAAACCGGTGGGAACTATGGCTACACCTTC. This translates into CASQTGGNYGYTF. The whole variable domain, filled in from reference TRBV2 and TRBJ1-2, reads EPEVTQTPSHQVTQMGQEVILRCVPISNHLYFYWYRQILGQKVEFLVSFYNNEISEKSEIFDDQFSVERPDGSNFTLKIRSTKLEDSAMYFCASQTGGNYGYTFGSGTRLTVV.